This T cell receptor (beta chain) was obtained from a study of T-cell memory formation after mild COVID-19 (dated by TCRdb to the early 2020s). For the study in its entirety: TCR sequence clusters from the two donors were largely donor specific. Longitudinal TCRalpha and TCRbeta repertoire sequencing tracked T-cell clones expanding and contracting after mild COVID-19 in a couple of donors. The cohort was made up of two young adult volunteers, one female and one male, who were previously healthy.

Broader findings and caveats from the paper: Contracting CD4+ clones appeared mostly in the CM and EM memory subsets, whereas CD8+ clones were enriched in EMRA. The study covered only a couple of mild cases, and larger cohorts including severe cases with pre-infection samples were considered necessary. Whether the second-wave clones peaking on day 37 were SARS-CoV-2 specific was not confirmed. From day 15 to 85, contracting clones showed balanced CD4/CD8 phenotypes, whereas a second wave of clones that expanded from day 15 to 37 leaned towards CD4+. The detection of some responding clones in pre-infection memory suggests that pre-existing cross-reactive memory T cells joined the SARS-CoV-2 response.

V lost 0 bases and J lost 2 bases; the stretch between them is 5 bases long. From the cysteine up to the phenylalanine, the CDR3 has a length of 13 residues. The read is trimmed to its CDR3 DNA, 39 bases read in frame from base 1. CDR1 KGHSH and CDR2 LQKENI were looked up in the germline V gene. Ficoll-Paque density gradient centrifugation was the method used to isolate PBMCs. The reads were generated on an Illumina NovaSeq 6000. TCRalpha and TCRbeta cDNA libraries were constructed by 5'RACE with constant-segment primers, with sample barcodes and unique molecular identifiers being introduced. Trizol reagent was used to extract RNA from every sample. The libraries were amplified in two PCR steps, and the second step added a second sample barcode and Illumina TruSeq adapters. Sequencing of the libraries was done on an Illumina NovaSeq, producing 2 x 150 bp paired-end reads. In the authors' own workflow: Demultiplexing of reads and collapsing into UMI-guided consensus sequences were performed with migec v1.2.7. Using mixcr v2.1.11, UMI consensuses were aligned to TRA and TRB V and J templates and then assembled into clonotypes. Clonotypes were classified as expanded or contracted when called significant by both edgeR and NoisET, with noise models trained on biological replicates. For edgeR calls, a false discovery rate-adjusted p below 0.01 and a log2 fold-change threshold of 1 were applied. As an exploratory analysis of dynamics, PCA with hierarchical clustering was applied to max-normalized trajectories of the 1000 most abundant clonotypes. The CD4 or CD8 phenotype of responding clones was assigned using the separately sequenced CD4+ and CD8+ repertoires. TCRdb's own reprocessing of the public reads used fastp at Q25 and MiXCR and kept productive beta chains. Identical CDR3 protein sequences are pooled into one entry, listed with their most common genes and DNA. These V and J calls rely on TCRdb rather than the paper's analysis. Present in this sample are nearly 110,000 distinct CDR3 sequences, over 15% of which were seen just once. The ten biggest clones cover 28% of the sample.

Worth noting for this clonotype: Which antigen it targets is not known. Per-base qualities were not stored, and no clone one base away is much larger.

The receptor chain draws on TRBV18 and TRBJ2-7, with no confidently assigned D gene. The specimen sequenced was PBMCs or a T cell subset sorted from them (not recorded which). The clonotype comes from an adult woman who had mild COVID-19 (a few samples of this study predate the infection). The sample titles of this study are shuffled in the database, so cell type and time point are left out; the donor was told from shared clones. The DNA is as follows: TGTGCCAGCTCACCACCGAGTACCTACGAGCAGTACTTC. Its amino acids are CASSPPSTYEQYF.